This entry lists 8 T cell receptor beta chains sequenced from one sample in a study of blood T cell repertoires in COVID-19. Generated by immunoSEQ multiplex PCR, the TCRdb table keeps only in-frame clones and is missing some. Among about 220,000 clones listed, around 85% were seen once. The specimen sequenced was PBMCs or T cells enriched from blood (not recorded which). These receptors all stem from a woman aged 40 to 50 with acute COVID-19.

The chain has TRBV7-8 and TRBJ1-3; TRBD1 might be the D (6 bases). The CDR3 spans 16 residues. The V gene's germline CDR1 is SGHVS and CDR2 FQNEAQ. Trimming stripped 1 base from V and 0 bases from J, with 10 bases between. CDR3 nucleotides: TGTGCCAGCAGCTTAGTTACAGGGAACTCTGGAAACACCATATATTTT. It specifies CASSLVTGNSGNTIYF.

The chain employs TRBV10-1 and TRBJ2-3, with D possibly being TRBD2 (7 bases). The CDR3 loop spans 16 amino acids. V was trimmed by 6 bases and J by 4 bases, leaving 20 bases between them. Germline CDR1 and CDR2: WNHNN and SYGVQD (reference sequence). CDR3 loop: CASSNPPGGPPDTQYF. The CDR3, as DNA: TGCGCCAGCAGCAATCCTCCCGGGGGGCCGCCAGATACGCAGTATTTT.

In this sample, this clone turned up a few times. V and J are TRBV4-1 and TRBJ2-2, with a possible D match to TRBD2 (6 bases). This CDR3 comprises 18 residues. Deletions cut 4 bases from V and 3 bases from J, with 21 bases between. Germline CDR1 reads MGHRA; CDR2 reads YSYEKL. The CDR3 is CASSLEFTRDSYTGELFF. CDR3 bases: TGCGCCAGCAGCCTCGAATTTACCCGGGACTCATACACCGGGGAGCTGTTTTTT.

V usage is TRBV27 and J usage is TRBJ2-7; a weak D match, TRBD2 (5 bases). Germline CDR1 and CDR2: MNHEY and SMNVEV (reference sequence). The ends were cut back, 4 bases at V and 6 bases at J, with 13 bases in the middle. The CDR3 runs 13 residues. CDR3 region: CASSSGIRFEQYF. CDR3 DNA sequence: TGTGCCAGCAGTTCGGGGATTCGATTCGAGCAGTACTTC.

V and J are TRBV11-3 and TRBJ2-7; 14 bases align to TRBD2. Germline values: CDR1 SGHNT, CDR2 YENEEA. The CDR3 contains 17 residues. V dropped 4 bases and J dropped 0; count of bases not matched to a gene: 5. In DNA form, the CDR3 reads TGTGCCAGCAGCTGGGGACTAGCGGGGGAAAGCTCCTACGAGCAGTACTTC. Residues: CASSWGLAGESSYEQYF.

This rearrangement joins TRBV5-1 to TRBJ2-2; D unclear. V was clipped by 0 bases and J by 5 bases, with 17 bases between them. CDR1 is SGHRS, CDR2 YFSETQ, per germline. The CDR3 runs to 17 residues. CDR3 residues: CASSLASVAVGTGELFF. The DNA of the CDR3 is TGCGCCAGCAGCTTGGCCAGTGTAGCAGTAGGAACCGGGGAGCTGTTTTTT.

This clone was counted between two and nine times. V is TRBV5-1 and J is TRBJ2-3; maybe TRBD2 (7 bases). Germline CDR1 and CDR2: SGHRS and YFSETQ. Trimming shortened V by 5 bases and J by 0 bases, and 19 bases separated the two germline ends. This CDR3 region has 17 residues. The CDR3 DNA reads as TGCGCCAGCAGGGGGGCCAGCGGGGCGACTAGCACAGATACGCAGTATTTT. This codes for CASRGASGATSTDTQYF. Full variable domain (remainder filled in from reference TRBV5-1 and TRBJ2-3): KAGVTQTPRYLIKTRGQQVTLSCSPISGHRSVSWYQQTPGQGLQFLFEYFSETQRNKGNFPGRFSGRQFSNSRSEMNVSTLELGDSALYLCASRGASGATSTDTQYFGPGTRLTVL.

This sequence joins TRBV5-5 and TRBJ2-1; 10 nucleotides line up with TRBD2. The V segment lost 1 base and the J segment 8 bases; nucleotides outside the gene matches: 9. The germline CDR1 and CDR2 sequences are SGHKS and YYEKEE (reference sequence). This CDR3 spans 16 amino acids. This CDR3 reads CASSLSASGGMYEQFF. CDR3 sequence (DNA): TGTGCCAGCAGCTTGTCCGCTAGCGGGGGAATGTATGAGCAGTTCTTC.